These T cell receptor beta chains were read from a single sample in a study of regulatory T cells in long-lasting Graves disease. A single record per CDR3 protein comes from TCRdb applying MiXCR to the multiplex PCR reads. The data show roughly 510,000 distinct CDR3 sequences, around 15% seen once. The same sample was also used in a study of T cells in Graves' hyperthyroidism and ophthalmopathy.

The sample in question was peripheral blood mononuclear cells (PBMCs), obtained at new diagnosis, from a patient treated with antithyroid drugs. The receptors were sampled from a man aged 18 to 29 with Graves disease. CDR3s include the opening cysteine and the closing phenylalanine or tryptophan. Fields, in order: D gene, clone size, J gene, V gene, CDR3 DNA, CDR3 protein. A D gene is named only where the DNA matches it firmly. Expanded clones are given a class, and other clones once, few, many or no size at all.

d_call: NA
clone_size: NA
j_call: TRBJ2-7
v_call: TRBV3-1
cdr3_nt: TGTGCCAGCAGCCGACAGACGAGGGGGGGGGCGTTCAACTACGAGCAGTACTTC
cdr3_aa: CASSRQTRGGAFNYEQYF

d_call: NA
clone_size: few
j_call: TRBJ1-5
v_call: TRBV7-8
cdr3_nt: TGTGCCAGCAGCTCCCGACGGGTTAGCAATCAGCCCCAGCATTTT
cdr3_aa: CASSSRRVSNQPQHF

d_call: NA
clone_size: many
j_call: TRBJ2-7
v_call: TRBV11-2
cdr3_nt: TGTGCCAGCAGCTTAGGACTGGGAACCTACGAGCAGTACTTC
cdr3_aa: CASSLGLGTYEQYF

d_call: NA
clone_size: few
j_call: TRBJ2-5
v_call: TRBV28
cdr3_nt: NA
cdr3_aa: CVSNQTSMYLCASSLKETQYF

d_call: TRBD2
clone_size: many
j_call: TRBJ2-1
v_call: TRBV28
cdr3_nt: TGTGCCAGCAGTTTAGCGGGAGGGCGAATTGAGCAGTTCTTC
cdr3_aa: CASSLAGGRIEQFF

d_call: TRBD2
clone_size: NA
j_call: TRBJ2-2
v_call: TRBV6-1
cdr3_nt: TGTGCCAGCGCCGACAGCGGGAGGGGAGGAGGCACCGGGGAGCTGTTTTTT
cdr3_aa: CASADSGRGGGTGELFF

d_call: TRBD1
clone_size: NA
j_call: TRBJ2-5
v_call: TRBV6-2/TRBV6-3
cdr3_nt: TGTGCCAGCAGACCTTCGAGGGGGCGGGAGACCCAGTACTTC
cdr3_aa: CASRPSRGRETQYF

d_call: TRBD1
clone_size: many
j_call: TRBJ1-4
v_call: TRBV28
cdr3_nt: TGTGCCAGCAGTCCGCTTTCGAACAGGGGACGGGAAAAACTGTTTTTT
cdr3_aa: CASSPLSNRGREKLFF

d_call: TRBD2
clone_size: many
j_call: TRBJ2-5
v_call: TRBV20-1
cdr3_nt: TGCAGTGCTCCTCGGACTAGCGGGGTCCAAGAGACCCAGTACTTC
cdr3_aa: CSAPRTSGVQETQYF

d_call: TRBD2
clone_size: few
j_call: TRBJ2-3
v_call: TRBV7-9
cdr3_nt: TGTGCCAGCAGCCTAAAGGAGGCTAGCGGGAGGGCCACTAGCACAGATACGCAGTATTTT
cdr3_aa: CASSLKEASGRATSTDTQYF

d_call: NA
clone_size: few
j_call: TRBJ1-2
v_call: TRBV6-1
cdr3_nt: TGTGCCAGCAGTATTCAGAACTATGGCTACACCTTC
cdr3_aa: CASSIQNYGYTF

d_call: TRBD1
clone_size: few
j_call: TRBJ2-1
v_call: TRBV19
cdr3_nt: TGTGCCAGTAGTCATTTACCGGTCGGCTCAGGGGGCCTTAATGAGCAGTTCTTC
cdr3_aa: CASSHLPVGSGGLNEQFF

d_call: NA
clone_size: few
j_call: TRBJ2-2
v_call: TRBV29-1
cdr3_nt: TGCAGCGTTGAACCTGGGGGCACCGGGGGGCTGTTTTTT
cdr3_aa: CSVEPGGTGGLFF

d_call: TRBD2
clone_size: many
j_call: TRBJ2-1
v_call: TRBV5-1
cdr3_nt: TGCGCCAGCAGCCCGGGGGGGGGGAGCTCCTACAATGAGCAGTTCTTC
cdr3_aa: CASSPGGGSSYNEQFF

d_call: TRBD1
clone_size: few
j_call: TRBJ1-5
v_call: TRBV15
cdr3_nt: TGTGCCACCAGCAGGGCTTGGACAGGGAATCAGCCCCAGCATTTT
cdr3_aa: CATSRAWTGNQPQHF

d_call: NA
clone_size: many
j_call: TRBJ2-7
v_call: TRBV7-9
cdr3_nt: TGTGCCAGCAGCTTAGTAACGCTTCTCTCCTACGAGCAGTACTTC
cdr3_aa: CASSLVTLLSYEQYF

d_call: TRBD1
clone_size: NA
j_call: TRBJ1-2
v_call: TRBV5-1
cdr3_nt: TGCGCCAGCAGCGCCGGACAGGCTAACTATGGCTACACCTTC
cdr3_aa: CASSAGQANYGYTF

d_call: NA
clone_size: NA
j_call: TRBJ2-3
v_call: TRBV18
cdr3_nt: TGTGCCAGCTCACCTACGACCGATGGCACAGATACGCAGTATTTT
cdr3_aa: CASSPTTDGTDTQYF

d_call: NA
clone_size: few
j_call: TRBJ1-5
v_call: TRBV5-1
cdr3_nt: TGCGCCAGCAGCTTGGAGGGGATCAATCAGCCCCAGCATTTT
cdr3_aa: CASSLEGINQPQHF

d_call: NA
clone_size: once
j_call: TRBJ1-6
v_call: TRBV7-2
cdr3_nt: TGTGCCAGCAGCGGCAGCAGTTCACCCCTCCACTTT
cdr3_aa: CASSGSSSPLHF

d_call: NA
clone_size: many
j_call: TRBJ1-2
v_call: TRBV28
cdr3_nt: TGTGCCAGCAGTATGAGCAGTAGACGCGGCTACACCTTC
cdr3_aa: CASSMSSRRGYTF

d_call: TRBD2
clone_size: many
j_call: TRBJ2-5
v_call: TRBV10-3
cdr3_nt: TGTGCCATCAGTGCCCGGGGGGGGGGAGAGACCCAGTACTTC
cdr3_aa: CAISARGGGETQYF

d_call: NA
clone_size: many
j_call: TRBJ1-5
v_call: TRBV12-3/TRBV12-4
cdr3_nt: TGTGCCAGCAGCCGGGCTTGGGTTTATCAGCCCCAGCATTTT
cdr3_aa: CASSRAWVYQPQHF

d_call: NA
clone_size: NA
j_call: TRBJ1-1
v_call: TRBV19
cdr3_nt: TGTGCCAGTAGTATAATGGGGAGGAACACTGAAGCTTTCTTT
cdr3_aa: CASSIMGRNTEAFF

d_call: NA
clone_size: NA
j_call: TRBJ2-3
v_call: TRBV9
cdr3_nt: TGTGCCAGCAGCGTAGTTACCCCAAATACGCAGTATTTT
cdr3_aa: CASSVVTPNTQYF

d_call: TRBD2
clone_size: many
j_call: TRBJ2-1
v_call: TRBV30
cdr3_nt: TGTGCCTGGAGTGCTAGCGGGAGTGCCTTAAATGAGCAGTTCTTC
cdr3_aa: CAWSASGSALNEQFF

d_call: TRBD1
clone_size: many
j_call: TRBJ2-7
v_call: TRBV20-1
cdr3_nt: TGCAGTGCCTTAAGTGGGACAGGGGCCTACGAGCAGTACTTC
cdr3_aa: CSALSGTGAYEQYF

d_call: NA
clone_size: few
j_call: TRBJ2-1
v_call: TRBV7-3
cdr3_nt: TGTGCCAGCAGCTTAACCGGGAACAATGAGCAGTTCTTC
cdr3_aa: CASSLTGNNEQFF

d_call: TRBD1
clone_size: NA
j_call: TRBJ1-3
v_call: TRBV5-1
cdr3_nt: TGCGCCAGCAGCACGACAGGGTCTGGAAACACCATATATTTT
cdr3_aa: CASSTTGSGNTIYF

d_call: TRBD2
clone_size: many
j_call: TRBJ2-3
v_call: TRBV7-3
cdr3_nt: TGTGCCAGCAGCTTATCCGCGGGACTAGCGGGAGTCGATACGCAGTATTTT
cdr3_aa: CASSLSAGLAGVDTQYF

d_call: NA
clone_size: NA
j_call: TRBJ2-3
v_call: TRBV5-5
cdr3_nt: TGTGCCAGCAGCCCTCTGGAGTATACGCAGTATTTT
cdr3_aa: CASSPLEYTQYF

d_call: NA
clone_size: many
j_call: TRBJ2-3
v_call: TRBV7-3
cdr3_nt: TGTGCCAGCAGCTTAAAGGAACTAGCTGGGACGGGAGATACGCAGTATTTT
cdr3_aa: CASSLKELAGTGDTQYF

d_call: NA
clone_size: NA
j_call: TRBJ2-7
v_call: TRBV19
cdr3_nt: TGTGCCAGTAGTATGACGGCTCGCGGCTCCTACGAGCAGTACTTC
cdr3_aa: CASSMTARGSYEQYF

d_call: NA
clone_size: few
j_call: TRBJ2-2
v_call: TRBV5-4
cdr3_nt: TGTGCCAGCCTAGCGAACACCGGGGAGCTGTTTTTT
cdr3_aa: CASLANTGELFF

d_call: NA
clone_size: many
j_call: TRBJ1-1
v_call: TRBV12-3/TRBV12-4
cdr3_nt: TGTGCCAGCAGTTTTGGGGTGGGTGGCACTGAAGCTTTCTTT
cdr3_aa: CASSFGVGGTEAFF

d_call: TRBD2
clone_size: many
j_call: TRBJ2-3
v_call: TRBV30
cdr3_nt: TGTGCCTGGAGCCCGGGACTAGCAGCAGATACGCAGTATTTT
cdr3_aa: CAWSPGLAADTQYF

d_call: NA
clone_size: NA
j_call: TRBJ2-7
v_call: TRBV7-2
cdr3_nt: TGTGCCAGCAGCTTAGTCGCCAACTACTACGAGCAGTACTTC
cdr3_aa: CASSLVANYYEQYF

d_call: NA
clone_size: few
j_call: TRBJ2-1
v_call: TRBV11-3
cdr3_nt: TGTGCCAGCAGCTTAACACTGGGGAGCTCCTACAATGAGCAGTTCTTC
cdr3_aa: CASSLTLGSSYNEQFF

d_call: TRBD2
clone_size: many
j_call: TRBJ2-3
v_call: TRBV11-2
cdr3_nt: TGTGCCAGCAGCCCACGACCCCTAGCGGTCATTAGCACAGATACGCAGTATTTT
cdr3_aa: CASSPRPLAVISTDTQYF

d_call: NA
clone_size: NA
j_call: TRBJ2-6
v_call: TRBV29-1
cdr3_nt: TGCAGCGTACAGGCGGCGGATGCATCCAGCTCTGGGGCCAACGTCCTGACTTTC
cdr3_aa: CSVQAADASSSGANVLTF

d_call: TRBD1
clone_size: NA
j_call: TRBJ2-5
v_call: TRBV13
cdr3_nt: TGTGCCAGCAGCTTTGGACAGGCCCCCCCCCGGCCCCAGTACTTC
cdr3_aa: CASSFGQAPPRPQYF

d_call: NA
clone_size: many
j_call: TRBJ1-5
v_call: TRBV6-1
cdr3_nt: TGTGCCAGCAGTGAAACACCGAATCAGCCCCAGCATTTT
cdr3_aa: CASSETPNQPQHF

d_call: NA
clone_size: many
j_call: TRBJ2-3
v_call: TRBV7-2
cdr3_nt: TGTGCCAGCAGAAGAGGGCTTGGCACAGATACGCAGTATTTT
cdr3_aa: CASRRGLGTDTQYF

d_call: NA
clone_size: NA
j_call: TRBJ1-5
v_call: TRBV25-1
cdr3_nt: TGTGCAGAAGCCGGGCAGGGTACAGGTCAGCCCCAGCATTTT
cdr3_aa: CAEAGQGTGQPQHF

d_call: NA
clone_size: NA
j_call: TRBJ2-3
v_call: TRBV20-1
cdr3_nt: TGCAGTGCTAGAATAGACAGCGACACAGATACGCAGTATTTT
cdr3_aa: CSARIDSDTDTQYF

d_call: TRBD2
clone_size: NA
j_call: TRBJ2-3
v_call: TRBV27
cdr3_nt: TGTGCCAGCAGTTCTCTTTCCGCCGGGACTAGCGGCACAGATACGCAGTATTTT
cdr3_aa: CASSSLSAGTSGTDTQYF